Described below is a single T cell receptor (beta chain) sequence and its context. Its antigen is as yet unknown. This sample is part of a study of cytomegalovirus exposure and HLA in healthy donors. Study summary: The 90 to 150 validation repertoires and the approximately 690 first-cohort repertoires shared a platform, a later analysis reported. Study-wide findings and caveats: The listing of about 150 TCR beta chains classed them as cytomegalovirus-associated. Three chains tied to CMV proved CMV antigen-specific in vitro.

Measured with immunoSEQ multiplex PCR; TCRdb has only the in-frame clones, and not every one. This sample has some 320,000 clones; about 85% occur once, and the top ten carry 0.95% to 1.5%. Separate from the roughly 700-subject first cohort, the 120-subject validation cohort was the one that the donors belonged to. This clonotype originated in a young woman in good health and CMV-seropositive. The sample consisted of PBMCs.

CDR3 residues: CASSYSRLAGVGEQYF. CDR3 sequence (DNA): TGTGCCAGCAGTTACTCGAGGCTAGCGGGAGTGGGCGAGCAGTACTTC. The V call is TRBV6-5, the J call TRBJ2-7; TRBD2 aligns across 10 bases. Germline V gene lookup returns CDR1 MNHEY and CDR2 SVGAGI. The V segment lost 0 bases and the J segment 6 bases; nucleotides outside the gene matches: 8. The CDR3 contains 16 residues.